This entry lists 13 T cell receptor beta chains sequenced from one sample in a study of blood T cell repertoires in COVID-19. Sequencing was performed with immunoSEQ multiplex PCR; in TCRdb, only in-frame clones are kept and a portion is missing. The repertoire holds some 64,000 clones, with roughly 88% as singletons. Material: peripheral blood. These receptors were taken from a man aged 45-65 years with active COVID-19.

This clone was counted a single time. The rearrangement joins TRBV30 to TRBJ2-3, with D possibly TRBD2 on 7 matching bases. V lost 0 bases, J lost 6 bases, and 10 bases lay in between. The CDR3 sequence is 13 residues long. Germline loops: CDR1 GTSNPN, CDR2 SVGIG (reference sequence). The CDR3 is CAWSVRGADTQYF. The CDR3 coding sequence is TGTGCCTGGAGTGTCCGGGGGGCGGATACGCAGTATTTT.

The chain couples TRBV2 to TRBJ1-1, with 9 bases identical to TRBD1. CDR3 length: 14 amino acids. Germline CDR1 and CDR2: SNHLY and FYNNEI. V was pared by 7 bases and J by 3 bases, with 6 bases of the junction left unmatched. In nucleotides, the CDR3 is TGTGCCAGCACCCCGGGACAGGGATACACTGAAGCTTTCTTT. It yields the protein CASTPGQGYTEAFF.

The chain carries TRBV9 and TRBJ2-3, with D maybe TRBD1 (6 bases). The V end lost 2 bases, the J end lost 2 bases, and 9 bases lay between the germline ends. The CDR3 covers 14 residues. The V gene's germline CDR1 is SGDLS and CDR2 YYNGEE. The CDR3 DNA sequence: TGTGCCAGCAGCGTTGGGGGCTCCACAGATACGCAGTATTTT. Its protein product is CASSVGGSTDTQYF.

The sample holds a few counts of this clone. This chain uses TRBV4-1 with TRBJ1-6, with a tentative D call TRBD1 (5 bases). CDR3 length: 15 amino acids. Per the germline V gene, CDR1 is MGHRA and CDR2 is YSYEKL. With 3 bases removed from V and 6 bases from J, the gap between germline ends came to 12 bases. The CDR3 region is CASSQPGTSNSPLHF. Here the CDR3 DNA reads TGCGCCAGCAGCCAGCCAGGGACTTCTAATTCACCCCTCCACTTT.

The chain combines TRBV6-2 or TRBV6-3 with TRBJ2-5; TRBD2 matches at 11 bases. J gave up 2 bases and V 6 bases, and 8 bases lay outside the gene matches. The CDR3 is made up of 16 amino acids. Germline assignment: CDR1 MNHEY and CDR2 SVGEGT. This CDR3 is CASSPGLAGLQETQYF. Here the CDR3 DNA reads TGTGCCAGCAGCCCTGGACTAGCGGGCTTACAAGAGACCCAGTACTTC.

This chain uses TRBV4-2 with TRBJ1-2, with D perhaps matching TRBD1 (6 bases). The CDR3 has 14 amino acids. Germline CDR1 is LGHNA and CDR2 is YNFKEQ. V dropped 7 bases and J dropped 6 bases, with 18 bases sitting between them. DNA for the CDR3: TGTGCCAGCATCATACAGGACAGCCAACATGGCTACACCTTC. Translated, it gives CASIIQDSQHGYTF.

The count of this clone is one. The CDR3 DNA reads as TGTGCCAGCAGCTCGACAGGGGAACACTACGAGCAGTACTTC. Protein sequence: CASSSTGEHYEQYF. The chain employs TRBV11-1 and TRBJ2-7; 8 nucleotides line up with TRBD1. The germline V gene has CDR1 SGHAT and CDR2 FQDESV (reference sequence). This CDR3 spans 14 amino acids. J gave up 3 bases and V 4 bases, and 5 bases lay outside the gene matches.

The genes are TRBV19 and TRBJ1-1, with TRBD1 identical over 12 bases. The CDR3 loop spans 16 amino acids. Germline values: CDR1 LNHDA, CDR2 SQIVND (reference sequence). The V segment lost 4 bases and the J segment 2 bases; nucleotides outside the gene matches: 5. The CDR3 loop is CASSTSGQGANTEAFF. The CDR3 nucleotides read TGTGCCAGTAGTACCTCGGGACAGGGGGCTAACACTGAAGCTTTCTTT.

The gene calls are TRBV9 and TRBJ1-2, with 8 bases that match TRBD1. Looked up from germline, CDR1 is SGDLS and CDR2 is YYNGEE. This CDR3 has 17 residues. The V gene end was trimmed by 0 bases and the J gene end by 8 bases; junction bases not matched to a gene: 15. DNA for the CDR3: TGTGCCAGCAGCGTAGAATTCAGGGTCAGGGGGCTCGAGGGCTACACCTTC. Translating it yields CASSVEFRVRGLEGYTF.

V gene TRBV6-1 combines with J gene TRBJ2-3; TRBD2 agrees at 9 bases. Trimming took 3 bases from V and 8 from J; bases not matched to a gene: 9. This CDR3 has 15 amino acids. Per germline, CDR1 MNHNS and CDR2 SASEGT. The CDR3, as DNA: TGTGCCAGCAGTGACGGGCTAGCGGGGAAAGGTACGCAGTATTTT. Translating it yields CASSDGLAGKGTQYF.

This clone was seen a handful of times. V is TRBV30 and J is TRBJ2-6; D is undetermined. In germline, CDR1 is GTSNPN, CDR2 SVGIG (reference sequence). V was shortened by 5 bases and J by 4 bases, with 9 bases between the two germline ends. The CDR3 extends over 13 amino acids. This CDR3 is CAWFPEGANVLTF. The CDR3 nucleotides are TGTGCCTGGTTCCCGGAGGGGGCCAACGTCCTGACTTTC. Complete variable domain (other parts from reference TRBV30 and TRBJ2-6): SQTIHQWPATLVQPVGSPLSLECTVEGTSNPNLYWYRQAAGRGLQLLFYSVGIGQISSEVPQNLSASRPQDRQFILSSKKLLLSDSGFYLCAWFPEGANVLTFGAGSRLTVL.

This chain uses TRBV7-2 with TRBJ1-1, with D tentatively TRBD1 (6 bases). Germline values: CDR1 SGHTA, CDR2 FQGNSA. Trimming removed 5 bases at V and 4 bases at J, with 17 bases between. The CDR3 loop spans 15 amino acids. The CDR3 protein is CASSPQTGGVTEAFF. The CDR3 nucleotides are TGTGCCAGCAGCCCCCAGACAGGTGGGGTCACTGAAGCTTTCTTT.

Only one count was recorded for this clone. The junction and the germline gene differ at one end; a read error may be behind it. The chain is built from TRBV7-3 and TRBJ2-1; D could derive from TRBD1 or TRBD2 (6 bases each). There are 13 residues in the CDR3. From germline, CDR1 is SGHTA and CDR2 FQGTGA. CDR3 residues: CASSLTGAPEQFF. In DNA, the CDR3 is TGTGCCAGCAGCCTAACGGGGGCCCCTGAGCAGTTCTTC.